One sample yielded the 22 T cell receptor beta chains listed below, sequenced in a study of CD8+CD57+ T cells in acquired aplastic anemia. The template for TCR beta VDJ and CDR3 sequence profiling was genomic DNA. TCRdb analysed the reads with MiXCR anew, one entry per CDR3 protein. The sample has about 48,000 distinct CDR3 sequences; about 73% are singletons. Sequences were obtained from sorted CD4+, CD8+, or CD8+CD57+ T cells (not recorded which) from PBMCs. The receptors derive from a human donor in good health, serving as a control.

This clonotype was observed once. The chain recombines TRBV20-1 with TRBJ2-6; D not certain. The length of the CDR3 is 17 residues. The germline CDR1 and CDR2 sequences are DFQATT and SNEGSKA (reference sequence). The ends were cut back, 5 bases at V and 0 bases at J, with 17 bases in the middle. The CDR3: CSAGVPGLCSGANVLTF. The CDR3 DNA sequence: TGCAGTGCTGGAGTCCCCGGGCTGTGCTCTGGGGCCAACGTCCTGACTTTC.

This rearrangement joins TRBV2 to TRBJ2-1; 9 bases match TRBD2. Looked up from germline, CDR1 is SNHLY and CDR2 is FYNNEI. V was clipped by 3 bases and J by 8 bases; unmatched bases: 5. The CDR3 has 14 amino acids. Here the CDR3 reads CASSDSRGGDEQFF. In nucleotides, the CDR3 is TGTGCCAGCAGTGATTCGCGGGGGGGCGATGAGCAGTTCTTC.

The CDR3 is CASSVGQASTEAFF. The CDR3 coding sequence is TGTGCCAGCAGCGTAGGACAGGCAAGCACTGAAGCTTTCTTT. The rearrangement joins TRBV9 to TRBJ1-1, with D perhaps TRBD1 (6 bases). Trimming cost V 0 bases and J 4 bases, with 10 bases left between them. Germline assignment: CDR1 SGDLS and CDR2 YYNGEE. The CDR3 has 14 residues.

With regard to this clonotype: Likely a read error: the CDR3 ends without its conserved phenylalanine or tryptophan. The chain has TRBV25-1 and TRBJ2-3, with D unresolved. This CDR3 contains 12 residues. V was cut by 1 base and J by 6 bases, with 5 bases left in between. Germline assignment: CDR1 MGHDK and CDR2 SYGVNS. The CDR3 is CASSELRDTQYL. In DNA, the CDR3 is TGTGCCAGCAGTGAATTAAGGGATACGCAGTATCTT.

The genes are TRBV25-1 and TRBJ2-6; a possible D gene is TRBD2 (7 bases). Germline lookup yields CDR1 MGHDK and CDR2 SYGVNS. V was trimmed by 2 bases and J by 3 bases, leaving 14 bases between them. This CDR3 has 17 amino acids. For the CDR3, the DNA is TGTGCCAGCAGTGAAGGGGGGGCCGAGTGTGGGGCCAACGTCCTGACTTTC. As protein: CASSEGGAECGANVLTF.

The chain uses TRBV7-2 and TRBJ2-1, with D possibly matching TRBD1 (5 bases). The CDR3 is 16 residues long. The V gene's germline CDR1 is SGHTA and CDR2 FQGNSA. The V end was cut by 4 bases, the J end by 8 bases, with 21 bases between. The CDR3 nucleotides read TGTGCCAGCAGCTCAGGGCAGGCCTTTCTCCGGGATGAGCAGTTCTTC. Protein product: CASSSGQAFLRDEQFF.

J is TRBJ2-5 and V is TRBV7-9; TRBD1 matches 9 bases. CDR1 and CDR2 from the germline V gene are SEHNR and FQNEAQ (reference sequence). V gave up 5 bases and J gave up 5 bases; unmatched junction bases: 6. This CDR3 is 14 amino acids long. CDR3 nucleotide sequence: TGTGCCAGCAGCACACAGGGGGCCGGGGAGACCCAGTACTTC. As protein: CASSTQGAGETQYF.

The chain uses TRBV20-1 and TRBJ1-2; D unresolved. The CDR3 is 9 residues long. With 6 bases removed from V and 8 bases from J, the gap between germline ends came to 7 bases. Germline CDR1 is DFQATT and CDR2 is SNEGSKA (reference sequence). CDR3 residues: CSAKQGYTF. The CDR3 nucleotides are TGCAGTGCCAAACAGGGCTACACCTTC.

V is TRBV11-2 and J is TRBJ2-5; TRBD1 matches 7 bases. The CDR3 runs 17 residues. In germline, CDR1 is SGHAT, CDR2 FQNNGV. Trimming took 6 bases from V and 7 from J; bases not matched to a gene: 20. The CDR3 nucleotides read TGTGCCAGCAGACCCAATAAGACAGGGTTCATAGTCTTGACCCAGTACTTC. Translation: CASRPNKTGFIVLTQYF.

CDR3 amino acids: CASSQAGANYGYTF. The DNA for the CDR3 is TGCGCCAGCAGCCAAGCTGGAGCTAACTATGGCTACACCTTC. The J gene is TRBJ1-2, the V gene TRBV4-1; D is unclear. V gave up 1 base and J gave up 0 bases, with 6 bases separating them. CDR3 size: 14 residues. In germline, CDR1 is MGHRA, CDR2 YSYEKL.

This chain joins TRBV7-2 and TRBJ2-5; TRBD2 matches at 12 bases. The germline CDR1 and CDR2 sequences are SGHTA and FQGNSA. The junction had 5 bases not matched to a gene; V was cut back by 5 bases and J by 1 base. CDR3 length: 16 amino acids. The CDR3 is CASSLRLAGAQETQYF. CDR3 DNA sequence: TGTGCCAGCAGCCTACGACTAGCGGGGGCCCAAGAGACCCAGTACTTC.

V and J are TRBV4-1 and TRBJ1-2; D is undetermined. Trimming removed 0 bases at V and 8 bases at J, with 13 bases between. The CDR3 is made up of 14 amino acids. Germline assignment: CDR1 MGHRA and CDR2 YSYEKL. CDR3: CASSQDIGQMGYTF. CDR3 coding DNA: TGCGCCAGCAGCCAAGATATTGGGCAGATGGGCTACACCTTC.

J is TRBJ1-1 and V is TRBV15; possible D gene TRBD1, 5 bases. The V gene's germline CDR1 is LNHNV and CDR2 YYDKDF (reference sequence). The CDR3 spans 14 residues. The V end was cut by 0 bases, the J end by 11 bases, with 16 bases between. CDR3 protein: CATSRDEERGCAFF. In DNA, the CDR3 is TGTGCCACCAGCAGAGATGAAGAAAGGGGTTGCGCTTTCTTT.

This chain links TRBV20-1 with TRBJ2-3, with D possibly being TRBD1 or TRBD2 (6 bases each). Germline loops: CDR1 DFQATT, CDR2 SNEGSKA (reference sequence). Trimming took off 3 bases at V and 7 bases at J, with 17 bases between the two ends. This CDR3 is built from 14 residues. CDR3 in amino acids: CSASSVRDTYTQYF. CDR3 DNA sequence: TGCAGTGCTAGTTCTGTGCGGGACACTTATACGCAGTATTTT.

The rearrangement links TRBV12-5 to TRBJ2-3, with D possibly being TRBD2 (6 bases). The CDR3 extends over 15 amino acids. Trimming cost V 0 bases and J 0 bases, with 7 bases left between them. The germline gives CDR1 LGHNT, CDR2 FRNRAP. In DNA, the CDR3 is TGTGCTAGTGGTTTGGTAGGAGGGAGCACAGATACGCAGTATTTT. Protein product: CASGLVGGSTDTQYF.

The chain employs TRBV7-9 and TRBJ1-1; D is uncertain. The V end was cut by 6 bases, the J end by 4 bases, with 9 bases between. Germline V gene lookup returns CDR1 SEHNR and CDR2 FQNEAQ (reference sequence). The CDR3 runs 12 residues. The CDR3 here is CASSVGITEAFF. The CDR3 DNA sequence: TGTGCCAGCAGTGTGGGGATCACTGAAGCTTTCTTT.

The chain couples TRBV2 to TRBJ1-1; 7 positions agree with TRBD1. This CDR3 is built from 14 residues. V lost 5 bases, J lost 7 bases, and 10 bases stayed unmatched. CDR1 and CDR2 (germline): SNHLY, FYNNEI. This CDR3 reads CASSHSRQGGEAFF. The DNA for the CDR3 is TGTGCCAGCAGTCATTCACGACAGGGAGGTGAAGCTTTCTTT.

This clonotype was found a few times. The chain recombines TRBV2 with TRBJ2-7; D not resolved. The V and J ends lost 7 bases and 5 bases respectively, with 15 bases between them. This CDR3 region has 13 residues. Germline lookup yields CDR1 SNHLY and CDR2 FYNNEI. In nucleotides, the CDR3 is TGTGCCAGCACCAGACGAGTATCAGACGAGCAGTACTTC. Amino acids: CASTRRVSDEQYF.

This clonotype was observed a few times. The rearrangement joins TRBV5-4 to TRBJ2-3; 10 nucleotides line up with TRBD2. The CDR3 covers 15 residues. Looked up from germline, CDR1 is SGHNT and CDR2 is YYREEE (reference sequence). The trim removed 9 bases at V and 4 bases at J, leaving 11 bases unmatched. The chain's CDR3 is CAISVRAGGPDTQYF. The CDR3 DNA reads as TGTGCCATCAGTGTACGAGCGGGGGGGCCAGATACGCAGTATTTT.

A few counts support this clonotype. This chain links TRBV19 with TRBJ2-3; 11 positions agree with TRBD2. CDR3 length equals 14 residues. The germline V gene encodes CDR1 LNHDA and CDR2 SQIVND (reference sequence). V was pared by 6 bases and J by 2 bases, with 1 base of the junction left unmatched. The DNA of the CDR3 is TGTGCCAGTAGGACTAGCGGGGACACAGATACGCAGTATTTT. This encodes CASRTSGDTDTQYF.

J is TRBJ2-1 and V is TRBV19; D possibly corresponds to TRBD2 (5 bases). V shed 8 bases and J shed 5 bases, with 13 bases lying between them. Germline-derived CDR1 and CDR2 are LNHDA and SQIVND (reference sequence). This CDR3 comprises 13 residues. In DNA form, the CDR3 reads TGTGCCAGTCACGCCGGAGCGGACAATGAGCAGTTCTTC. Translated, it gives CASHAGADNEQFF. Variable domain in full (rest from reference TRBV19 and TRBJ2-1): DGGITQSPKYLFRKEGQNVTLSCEQNLNHDAMYWYRQDPGQGLRLIYYSQIVNDFQKGDIAEGYSVSREKKESFPLTVTSAQKNPTAFYLCASHAGADNEQFFGPGTRLTVL.

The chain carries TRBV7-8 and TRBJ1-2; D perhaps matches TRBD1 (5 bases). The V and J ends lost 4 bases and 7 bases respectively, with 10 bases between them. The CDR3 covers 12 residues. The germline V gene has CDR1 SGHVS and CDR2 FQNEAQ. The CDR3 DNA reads TGTGCCAGCAGCTCGACAGTCTCTGGCTACACCTTC. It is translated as CASSSTVSGYTF. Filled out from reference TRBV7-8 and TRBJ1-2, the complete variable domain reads GAGVSQSPRYKVAKRGQDVALRCDPISGHVSLFWYQQALGQGPEFLTYFQNEAQLDKSGLPSDRFFAERPEGSVSTLKIQRTQQEDSAVYLCASSSTVSGYTFGSGTRLTVV.